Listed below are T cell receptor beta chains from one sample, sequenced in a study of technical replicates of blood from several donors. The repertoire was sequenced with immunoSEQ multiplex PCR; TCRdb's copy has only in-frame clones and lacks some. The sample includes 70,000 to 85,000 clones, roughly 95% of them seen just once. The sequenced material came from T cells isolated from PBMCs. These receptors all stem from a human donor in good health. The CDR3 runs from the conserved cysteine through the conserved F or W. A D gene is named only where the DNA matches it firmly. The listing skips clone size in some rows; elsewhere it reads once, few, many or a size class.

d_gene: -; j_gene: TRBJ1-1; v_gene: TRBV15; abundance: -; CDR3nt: TGTGCCACCAGATCAGGGGCCGAACTCGGCACTGAAGCTTTCTTT; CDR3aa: CATRSGAELGTEAFF
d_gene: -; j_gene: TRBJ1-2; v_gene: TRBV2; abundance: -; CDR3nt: TGTGCCATAAAGAAGCAACAGGGTAACTATGGCTACACCTTC; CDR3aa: CAIKKQQGNYGYTF
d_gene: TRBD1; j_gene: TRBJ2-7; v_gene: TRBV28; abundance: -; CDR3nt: TGTGCCAGCACTCAGGGGGCGCCTAGGACCTACGAGCAGTACTTC; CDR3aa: CASTQGAPRTYEQYF
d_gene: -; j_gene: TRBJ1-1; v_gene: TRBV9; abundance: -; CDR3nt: TGTGCCAGCAGCGAATATGAGCCTGGCACTGAAGCTTTCTTT; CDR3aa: CASSEYEPGTEAFF
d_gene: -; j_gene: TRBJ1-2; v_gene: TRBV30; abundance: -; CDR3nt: TGTGCCTGGAGTGTATATAGTGGCTACACCTTC; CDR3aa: CAWSVYSGYTF
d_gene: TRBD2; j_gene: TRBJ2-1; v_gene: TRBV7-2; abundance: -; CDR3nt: TGTGCCAGCAGCTTAAACGGGGGGGCCTACAATGAGCAGTTCTTC; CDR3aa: CASSLNGGAYNEQFF
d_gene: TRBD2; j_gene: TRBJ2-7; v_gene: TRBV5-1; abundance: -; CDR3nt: TGCGCCAGCAGCGTCGGGACTAGCGGGTACGAGCAGTACTTC; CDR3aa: CASSVGTSGYEQYF
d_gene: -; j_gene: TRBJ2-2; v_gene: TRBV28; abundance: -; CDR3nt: TGTGCCGGCAGGCTGGAGGGAGACAGAAACACCGGGGAGCTGTTTTTT; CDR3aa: CAGRLEGDRNTGELFF
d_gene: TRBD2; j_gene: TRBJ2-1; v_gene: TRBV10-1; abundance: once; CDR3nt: TGCGCCAGCCTCTTAGCGGGGGCCTACAATGAGCAGTTCTTC; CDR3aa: CASLLAGAYNEQFF
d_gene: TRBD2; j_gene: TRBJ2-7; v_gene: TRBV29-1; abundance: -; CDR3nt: TGCAGCGTTGCGCCTCAGATAGCGGGAAGCTACGAGCAGTACTTC; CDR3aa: CSVAPQIAGSYEQYF
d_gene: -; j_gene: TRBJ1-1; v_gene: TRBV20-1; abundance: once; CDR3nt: TGCAGTGCTAGAGCAGTAACCGAAGCTTTCTTT; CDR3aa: CSARAVTEAFF
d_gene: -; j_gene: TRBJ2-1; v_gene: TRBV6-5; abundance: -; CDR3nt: TGTGCCAGCAGTTACTCGTTGCGGGTTTCCTACAATGAGCAGTTCTTC; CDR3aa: CASSYSLRVSYNEQFF
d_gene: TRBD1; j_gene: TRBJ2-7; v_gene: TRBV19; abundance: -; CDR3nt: TGTGCCAGTAGAGGGACAGGGGGCAAGTACGAGCAGTACTTC; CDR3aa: CASRGTGGKYEQYF
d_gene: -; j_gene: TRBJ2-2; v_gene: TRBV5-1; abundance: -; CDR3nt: TGCGCCAGCAGCGGGGGCGCGAACACCGGGGAGCTGTTTTTT; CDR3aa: CASSGGANTGELFF
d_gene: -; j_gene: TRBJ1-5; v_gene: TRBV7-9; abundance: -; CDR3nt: TGTGCCAGCAGCTTAGCTTCCAGGGACAATCAGCCCCAGCATTTT; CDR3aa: CASSLASRDNQPQHF
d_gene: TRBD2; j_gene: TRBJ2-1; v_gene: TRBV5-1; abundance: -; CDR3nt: TGCGCCAGCAGCCTGGGTACTAGCGGGAGGGCAAATGAGCAGTTCTTC; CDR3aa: CASSLGTSGRANEQFF
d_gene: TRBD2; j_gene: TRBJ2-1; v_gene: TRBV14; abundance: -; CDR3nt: TGTGCCAGCAGTTGGACTAGCGGGACTAATGAGCAGTTCTTC; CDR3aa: CASSWTSGTNEQFF
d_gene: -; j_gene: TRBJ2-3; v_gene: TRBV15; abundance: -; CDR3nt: TGTGCCACCAGCGGAACTATTCTCGTGGGGGGAACCACAGATACGCAGTATTTT; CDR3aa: CATSGTILVGGTTDTQYF
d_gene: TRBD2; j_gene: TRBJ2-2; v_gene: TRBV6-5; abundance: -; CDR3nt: TGTGCCAGCAGTTACGAGGCGGGAGTGTCCGGGGAGCTGTTTTTT; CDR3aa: CASSYEAGVSGELFF
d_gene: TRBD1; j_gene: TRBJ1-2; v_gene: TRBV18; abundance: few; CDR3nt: TGTGCCAGCTCACCGATTGGGACAGGGAATAGCTACACCTTC; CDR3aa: CASSPIGTGNSYTF
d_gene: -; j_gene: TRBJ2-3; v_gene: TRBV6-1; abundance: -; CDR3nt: TGTGCCAGCAGTGTCTTAGCTAGGATCACAGATACGCAGTATTTT; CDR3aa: CASSVLARITDTQYF
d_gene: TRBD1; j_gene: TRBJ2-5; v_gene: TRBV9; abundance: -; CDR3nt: TGTGCCAGCAGCGCCAACCCGGGGACAGGTAGAGAGACCCAGTACTTC; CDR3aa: CASSANPGTGRETQYF
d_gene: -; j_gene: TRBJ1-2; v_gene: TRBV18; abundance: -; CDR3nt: TGTGCCAGCTCACCTCAGGACTATGGCTACACCTTC; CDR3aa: CASSPQDYGYTF
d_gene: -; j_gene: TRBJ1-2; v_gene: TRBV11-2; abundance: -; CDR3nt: TGTGCCAGCAGCCTCGATCCGGGAGCCAACTATGGCTACACCTTC; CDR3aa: CASSLDPGANYGYTF
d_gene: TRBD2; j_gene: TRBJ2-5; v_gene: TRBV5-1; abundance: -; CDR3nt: TGCGCCAGCAGCATAACACCTAGCGGGGGGGAGACCCAGTACTTC; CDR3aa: CASSITPSGGETQYF
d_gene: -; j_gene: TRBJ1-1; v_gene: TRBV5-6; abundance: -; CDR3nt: TGTGCCAGCAGCTTGGCAGCAGGTACCTTGAGAGCTTTCTTT; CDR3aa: CASSLAAGTLRAFF
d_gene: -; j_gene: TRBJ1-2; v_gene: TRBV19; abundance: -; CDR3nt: TGTGCCAGTACGGACCCGAGGGGAGGTTTCTATGGCTACACCTTC; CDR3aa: CASTDPRGGFYGYTF
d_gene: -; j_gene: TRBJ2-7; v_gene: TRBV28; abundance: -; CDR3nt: TGTGCCAGCAGCTTCTTTTCGGCCTACGAGCAGTACTTC; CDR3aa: CASSFFSAYEQYF
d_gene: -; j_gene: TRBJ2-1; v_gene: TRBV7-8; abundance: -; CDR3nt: TGTGCCATCAGGAACAGCTCCTACAATGAGCAGTTCTTC; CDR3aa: CAIRNSSYNEQFF
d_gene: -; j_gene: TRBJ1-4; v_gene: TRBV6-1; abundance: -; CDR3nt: TGTGCCAGCAGTGAAGAGTGGGGGGCTAATGAAAAACTGTTTTTT; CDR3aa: CASSEEWGANEKLFF
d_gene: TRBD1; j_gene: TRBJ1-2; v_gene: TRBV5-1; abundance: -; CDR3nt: TGCGCCAGCAGCGACGAGCGGACAGGGGGTGGCTACACCTTC; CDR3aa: CASSDERTGGGYTF
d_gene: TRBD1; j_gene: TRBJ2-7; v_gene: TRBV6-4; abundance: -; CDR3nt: TGTGCCAGCAGTGAAGAGACAGGGACCGAGCAGTACTTC; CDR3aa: CASSEETGTEQYF
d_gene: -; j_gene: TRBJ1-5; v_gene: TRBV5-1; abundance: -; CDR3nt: TGCGCCAGCAGCCCCGGGGGTATCAACAATCAGCCCCAGCATTTT; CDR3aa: CASSPGGINNQPQHF
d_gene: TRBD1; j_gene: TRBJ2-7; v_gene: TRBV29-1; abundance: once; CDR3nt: TGCAGCGTTTCGGGACAGGAAAACTACTACGAGCAGTACTTC; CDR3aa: CSVSGQENYYEQYF
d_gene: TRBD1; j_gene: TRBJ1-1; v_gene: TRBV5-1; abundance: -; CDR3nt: TGCGCCAGCAGCTCTACCAACCGGGACAGGGGGAGAGCTTTCTTT; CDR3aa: CASSSTNRDRGRAFF
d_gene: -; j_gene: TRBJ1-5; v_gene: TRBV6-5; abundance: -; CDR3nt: TGTGCCAGCAGTTACACCCTTGGAGGTCCCCAGAGTGGCCAGCATTTT; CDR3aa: CASSYTLGGPQSGQHF
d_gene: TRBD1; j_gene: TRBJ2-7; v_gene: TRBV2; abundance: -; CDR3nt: TGTGCCAGCAGTGAAGGTCCCCCAGGAAGCCGGGCAGGGGGATACTTC; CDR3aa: CASSEGPPGSRAGGYF
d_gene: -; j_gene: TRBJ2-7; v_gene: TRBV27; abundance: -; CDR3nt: TGTGCCAGCAGGACGGGAGCATTCGAGCAGTACTTC; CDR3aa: CASRTGAFEQYF
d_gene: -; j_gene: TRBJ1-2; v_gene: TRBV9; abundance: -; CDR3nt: TGTGCCAGCAGCGTAGGGACAGCGAACTATGGCTACACCTTC; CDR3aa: CASSVGTANYGYTF
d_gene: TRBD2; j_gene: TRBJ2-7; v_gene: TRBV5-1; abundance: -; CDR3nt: TGCGCCAGCAGCTCGGGGACTAGCGGACCCTACGAGCAGTACTTC; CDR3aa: CASSSGTSGPYEQYF
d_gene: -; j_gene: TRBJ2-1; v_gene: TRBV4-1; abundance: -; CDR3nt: TGCGCCAGCAGCCAGGACATTGCCAATGAGCAGTTCTTC; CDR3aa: CASSQDIANEQFF
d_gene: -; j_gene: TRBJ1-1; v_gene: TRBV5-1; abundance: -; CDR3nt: TGCGCCAGCAGCTCGGACAGCGTGAACACTGAAGCTTTCTTT; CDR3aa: CASSSDSVNTEAFF
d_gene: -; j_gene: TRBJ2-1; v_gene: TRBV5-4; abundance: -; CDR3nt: TGTGCCAGCAGCTTGGCTAGCTCTTCCAATGAGCAGTTCTTC; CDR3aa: CASSLASSSNEQFF
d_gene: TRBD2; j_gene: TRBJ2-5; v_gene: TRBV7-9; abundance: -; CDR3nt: TGTGCCAGCAGCTGGCCTAGCGGGGGGGCCGATGAGACCCAGTACTTC; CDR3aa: CASSWPSGGADETQYF
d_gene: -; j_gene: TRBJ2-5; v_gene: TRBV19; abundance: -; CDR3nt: TGTGCCAGTACCAGCTTCAGGGCAGGGGTGGAGACCCAGTACTTC; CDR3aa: CASTSFRAGVETQYF
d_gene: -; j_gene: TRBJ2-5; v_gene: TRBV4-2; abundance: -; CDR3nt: TGTGCCAGCAGCCAGTCAGGCCAAGAGACCCAGTACTTC; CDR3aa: CASSQSGQETQYF
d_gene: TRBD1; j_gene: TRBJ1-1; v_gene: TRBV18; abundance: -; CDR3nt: TGTGCCAGCTCACCTACTAGGGACAGCTTGAACACTGAAGCTTTCTTT; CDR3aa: CASSPTRDSLNTEAFF
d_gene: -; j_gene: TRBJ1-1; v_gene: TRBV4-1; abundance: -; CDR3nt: TGCGCCAGCAGTCCGGGGGGGTCTGTCGGGAACACTGAAGCTTTCTTT; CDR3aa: CASSPGGSVGNTEAFF
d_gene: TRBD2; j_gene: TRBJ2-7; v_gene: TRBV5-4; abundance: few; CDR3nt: TGTGCCAGCTCACGACTAGCGGGGGGAGACATCTACGAGCAGTACTTC; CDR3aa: CASSRLAGGDIYEQYF
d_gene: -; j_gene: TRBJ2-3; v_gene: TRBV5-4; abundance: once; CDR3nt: TGTGCCAGCAGCTCTAGCACAGATACGCAGTATTTT; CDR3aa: CASSSSTDTQYF
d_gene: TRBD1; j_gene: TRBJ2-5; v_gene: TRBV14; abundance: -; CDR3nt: TGTGCCAGCAGCCAACGGCAGGGGGCAGAGACCCAGTACTTC; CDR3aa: CASSQRQGAETQYF
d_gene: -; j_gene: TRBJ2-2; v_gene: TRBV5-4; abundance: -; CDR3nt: TGTGCCAGCAGCTTGGACAGGGACACCGGGGAGCTGTTTTTT; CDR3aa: CASSLDRDTGELFF
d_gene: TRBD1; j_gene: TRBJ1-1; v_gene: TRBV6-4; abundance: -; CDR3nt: TGTGCCAGCAAGACCGGGACAGGGGACACTGAAGCTTTCTTT; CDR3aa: CASKTGTGDTEAFF
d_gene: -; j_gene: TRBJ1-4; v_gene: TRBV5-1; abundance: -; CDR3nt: TGCGCCAGCAGCTTGGGTTATGACAACGCTAATGAAAAACTGTTTTTT; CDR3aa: CASSLGYDNANEKLFF